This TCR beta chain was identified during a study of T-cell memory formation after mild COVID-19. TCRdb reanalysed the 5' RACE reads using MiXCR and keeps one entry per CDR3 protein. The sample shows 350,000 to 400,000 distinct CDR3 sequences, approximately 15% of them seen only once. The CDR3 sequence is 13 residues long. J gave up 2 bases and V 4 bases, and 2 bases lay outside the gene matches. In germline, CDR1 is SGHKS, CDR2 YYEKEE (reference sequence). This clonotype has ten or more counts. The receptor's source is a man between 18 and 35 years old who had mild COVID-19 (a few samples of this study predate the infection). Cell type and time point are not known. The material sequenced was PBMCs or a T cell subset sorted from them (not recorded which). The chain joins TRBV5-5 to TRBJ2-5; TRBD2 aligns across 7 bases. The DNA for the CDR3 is TGTGCCAGCAGCGGGAGGGGACAAGAGACCCAGTACTTC. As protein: CASSGRGQETQYF.